The following is a TCR beta chain sequence with its context. This entry belongs to a study of blood T cell repertoires in COVID-19. The overall study: Sites across the United States, Italy and Spain contributed samples from acute and convalescent COVID-19. T cells, B-cell-depleted T cells, or PBMCs provided the cDNA or gDNA that served as material.

Per the authors' pipeline: Amplification with reference gene primers provided the estimates of nucleated cell counts. Using immunoSEQ multiplex PCR, the repertoire was profiled, and TCRdb retains in-frame clones only, with some absent. That table gives V, J and clone size, and the DNA gave D and trimming. The sample carries about 280,000 clones, roughly 85% recorded once. The CDR3 totals 12 residues. The V gene's germline CDR1 is SNHLY and CDR2 FYNNEI. Trimming left V 11 bases short and J 2 bases short, with 12 bases between. Sequenced material: peripheral blood. The chain joins TRBV2 to TRBJ1-2, with no clear D. The sequence came from a middle-aged man with active or convalescent COVID-19. CDR3 coding DNA: TGTGCCCGTCTCTCCGGGAACTATGGCTACACCTTC. It translates to CARLSGNYGYTF.